What follows are 20 T cell receptor beta chains derived from one specimen sequenced in a study of cytotoxic CD8 clonotypes in ibrutinib-treated CLL. Repertoires were generated with immunoSEQ multiplex PCR, while TCRdb's copy carries only in-frame clones and drops some. In the table there are approximately 33,000 clones, 69% of which are singletons. The sample consisted of PBMCs, taken before ibrutinib treatment. These receptors were taken from a human donor with chronic lymphocytic leukemia.

The chain carries TRBV6-5 and TRBJ1-1; unclear D gene. Germline CDR1 and CDR2: MNHEY and SVGAGI. This CDR3 contains 14 residues. The ends were cut back, 1 base at V and 2 bases at J, with 8 bases in the middle. The CDR3: CASSYYTVNTEAFF. The CDR3 DNA follows: TGTGCCAGCAGTTACTATACAGTAAACACTGAAGCTTTCTTT.

The rearrangement links TRBV29-1 to TRBJ1-1; weak D call: TRBD1 (6 bases). The germline V gene encodes CDR1 SQVTM and CDR2 ANQGSEA. CDR3 size: 12 residues. The V end lost 5 bases, the J end lost 0 bases, and 7 bases lay between the germline ends. CDR3 in amino acids: CSVTGLNTEAFF. In DNA form, the CDR3 reads TGCAGCGTTACAGGGTTGAACACTGAAGCTTTCTTT.

This sequence joins TRBV28 and TRBJ1-5; 10 bases fit TRBD1. The V segment lost 5 bases and the J segment 7 bases; nucleotides outside the gene matches: 8. This CDR3 is built from 15 residues. Germline assignment: CDR1 MDHEN and CDR2 SYDVKM. CDR3 sequence: CASSRDRGVGQPQHF. CDR3 nucleotide sequence: TGTGCCAGCAGTCGGGACAGGGGAGTGGGACAGCCCCAGCATTTT. Full variable domain (remainder filled in from reference TRBV28 and TRBJ1-5): DVKVTQSSRYLVKRTGEKVFLECVQDMDHENMFWYRQDPGLGLRLIYFSYDVKMKEKGDIPEGYSVSREKKERFSLILESASTNQTSMYLCASSRDRGVGQPQHFGDGTRLSIL.

This clone was picked up a small number of times. This chain links TRBV7-2 with TRBJ1-4; 9 nucleotides align to TRBD1. Germline lookup yields CDR1 SGHTA and CDR2 FQGNSA. The CDR3 covers 15 residues. The J segment lost 4 bases and the V segment lost 3 bases, leaving 3 bases of the junction unmatched. The CDR3 DNA follows: TGTGCCAGCAGCTTGACAGGGGGGATTAATGAAAAACTGTTTTTT. As protein: CASSLTGGINEKLFF.

The chain combines TRBV7-2 with TRBJ1-2; 7 bases match TRBD1. The ends lost 5 bases at V and 2 bases at J; junction bases unmatched: 8. Germline CDR1 reads SGHTA; CDR2 reads FQGNSA. This CDR3 is 15 amino acids long. This CDR3 is CASSLQGISNYGYTF. Written as DNA, the CDR3 is TGTGCCAGCAGCCTACAGGGGATTAGCAACTATGGCTACACCTTC.

This clone was seen only once. The chain joins TRBV19 to TRBJ1-1; D is uncertain. The V and J ends lost 4 bases and 2 bases respectively, with 11 bases between them. Germline V CDR1 and CDR2: LNHDA, SQIVND (reference sequence). The CDR3 sequence is 14 residues long. This CDR3 reads CASSKWTENTEAFF. The CDR3 region has the DNA TGTGCCAGTAGTAAGTGGACCGAAAACACTGAAGCTTTCTTT.

The chain employs TRBV28 and TRBJ2-5; 8 nucleotides line up with TRBD1. CDR3 length: 18 amino acids. Germline lookup yields CDR1 MDHEN and CDR2 SYDVKM. Trimming at V came to 3 bases and at J to 5 bases, leaving 17 bases not matched to a gene. This CDR3 reads CASSFSPPRGRGRETQYF. The CDR3 DNA sequence: TGTGCCAGCAGTTTTTCACCACCCCGGGGCAGGGGGCGTGAGACCCAGTACTTC.

The chain uses TRBV10-3 and TRBJ2-3; D uncertain. The CDR3 contains 15 residues. The germline V gene has CDR1 ENHRY and CDR2 SYGVKD. Trimming removed 2 bases at V and 4 bases at J, with 13 bases between. The CDR3 DNA follows: TGTGCCATCAGTGAGACGGGTAGCTTCCCAGATACGCAGTATTTT. It encodes CAISETGSFPDTQYF.

This clone was counted only a few times. The V call is TRBV14, the J call TRBJ2-7; TRBD1 agrees at 7 bases. Trimming cost V 4 bases and J 2 bases; bases outside gene matches: 5. Per the germline V gene, CDR1 is SGHDN and CDR2 is FVKESK. The CDR3 is 14 residues long. The CDR3 sequence is CASSPQTGPYEQYF. CDR3 DNA: TGTGCCAGCAGCCCGCAGACAGGGCCCTACGAGCAGTACTTC. The entire variable domain, with the rest obtained from reference TRBV14 and TRBJ2-7, is as follows: EAGVTQFPSHSVIEKGQTVTLRCDPISGHDNLYWYRRVMGKEIKFLLHFVKESKQDESGMPNNRFLAERTGGTYSTLKVQPAELEDSGVYFCASSPQTGPYEQYFGPGTRLTVT.

This clone was detected a few times. This rearrangement joins TRBV2 to TRBJ1-5; TRBD1 aligns across 10 bases. V was clipped by 5 bases and J by 0 bases; unmatched bases: 19. The CDR3 contains 21 residues. Germline CDR1 SNHLY, CDR2 FYNNEI. The CDR3 loop is CASSRQGAGSSPWHSNQPQHF. The CDR3 DNA follows: TGTGCCAGCAGTCGACAGGGGGCGGGTTCGTCCCCATGGCATAGCAATCAGCCCCAGCATTTT.

The chain couples TRBV9 to TRBJ1-1; D remains ambiguous. The CDR3 has 13 amino acids. Trimming shortened V by 0 bases and J by 3 bases, and 6 bases separated the two germline ends. Germline loops: CDR1 SGDLS, CDR2 YYNGEE. CDR3 protein: CASSVARYTEAFF. The CDR3, as DNA: TGTGCCAGCAGCGTAGCTAGGTACACTGAAGCTTTCTTT.

This clone was found once. The chain uses TRBV28 and TRBJ1-2, with unresolved D. Germline V gene sequence: CDR1 MDHEN, CDR2 SYDVKM. The CDR3 has 12 amino acids. Between the trimmed V and J ends, which lost 1 base and 4 bases, there was a span of 4 bases. Written as DNA, the CDR3 is TGTGCCAGCAGTTTATCCCGCTATGGCTACACCTTC. Translated: CASSLSRYGYTF.

The table lists this clone with a count of one. The V call is TRBV4-2, the J call TRBJ2-5; D is tentatively TRBD1 or TRBD2 (5 bases each). The germline V and J ends were trimmed by 4 bases and 4 bases, with 10 bases remaining between them. Germline CDR1 is LGHNA and CDR2 is YNFKEQ. The CDR3 runs 13 residues. CDR3: CASSPRDGETQYF. The CDR3 coding sequence is TGTGCCAGCAGCCCCCGGGACGGAGAGACCCAGTACTTC.

The J gene is TRBJ2-3, the V gene TRBV4-1; unclear D gene. CDR3 length: 13 amino acids. Germline V gene data show CDR1 as MGHRA and CDR2 as YSYEKL. V shed 3 bases and J shed 2 bases, with 6 bases lying between them. The CDR3 sequence is CASSQPTTDTQYF. The CDR3 coding sequence is TGCGCCAGCAGCCAGCCTACCACAGATACGCAGTATTTT.

The J gene is TRBJ2-1, the V gene TRBV5-4; weak D call: TRBD2 (5 bases). The CDR3 runs 13 residues. V was clipped by 3 bases and J by 5 bases, with 9 bases between them. Looked up from germline, CDR1 is SGHNT and CDR2 is YYREEE (reference sequence). The CDR3: CASSSDYDNEQFF. The CDR3 region has the DNA TGTGCCAGCAGCTCCGACTACGACAATGAGCAGTTCTTC.

The rearrangement joins TRBV7-8 to TRBJ2-7; a weak D match, TRBD1 (6 bases). The CDR3 consists of 15 residues. V lost 4 bases and J 3 bases, leaving 16 bases between the germline ends. CDR1 and CDR2 (germline): SGHVS, FQNEAQ. The CDR3: CASSSYRADGYEQYF. CDR3 DNA: TGTGCCAGCAGCTCCTACAGGGCGGATGGCTACGAGCAGTACTTC.

This rearrangement joins TRBV6-4 to TRBJ2-3; D remains ambiguous. Germline V CDR1 and CDR2: MRHNA, SNTAGT. V lost 4 bases, J lost 4 bases, and 15 bases lay in between. The CDR3 has 15 residues. The CDR3 protein is CASSVGFGAADTQYF. The CDR3 DNA follows: TGTGCCAGCAGTGTGGGCTTCGGAGCTGCAGATACGCAGTATTTT.

The chain employs TRBV7-6 and TRBJ1-1; D remains ambiguous. CDR1 and CDR2 from the germline V gene are SGHVS and FNYEAQ. The V gene lost 5 bases and the J gene lost 2 bases, with 12 bases spanning the gap. The length of the CDR3 is 14 residues. The CDR3: CASSTGPENTEAFF. The DNA for the CDR3 is TGTGCCAGCAGCACCGGGCCCGAAAACACTGAAGCTTTCTTT.

The rearrangement links TRBV4-2 to TRBJ2-1, with 7 bases aligning to TRBD2. The CDR3 totals 14 residues. The V and J ends lost 4 bases and 7 bases, in that order; junction bases with no gene match: 7. CDR1 is LGHNA and CDR2 is YNFKEQ in the germline V gene. Here the CDR3 DNA reads TGTGCCAGCAGCCCCTTGGCGGGAGAGAATGAGCAGTTCTTC. Its protein is CASSPLAGENEQFF.

The V call is TRBV29-1, the J call TRBJ1-1; 9 bases are a match to TRBD1. CDR3 size: 14 residues. Germline-derived CDR1 and CDR2 are SQVTM and ANQGSEA. V lost 7 bases and J lost 0; bases outside the gene matches: 6. The CDR3 DNA reads TGCAGCGGGGCGACAGGGGGGATGAACACTGAAGCTTTCTTT. Translating it yields CSGATGGMNTEAFF.